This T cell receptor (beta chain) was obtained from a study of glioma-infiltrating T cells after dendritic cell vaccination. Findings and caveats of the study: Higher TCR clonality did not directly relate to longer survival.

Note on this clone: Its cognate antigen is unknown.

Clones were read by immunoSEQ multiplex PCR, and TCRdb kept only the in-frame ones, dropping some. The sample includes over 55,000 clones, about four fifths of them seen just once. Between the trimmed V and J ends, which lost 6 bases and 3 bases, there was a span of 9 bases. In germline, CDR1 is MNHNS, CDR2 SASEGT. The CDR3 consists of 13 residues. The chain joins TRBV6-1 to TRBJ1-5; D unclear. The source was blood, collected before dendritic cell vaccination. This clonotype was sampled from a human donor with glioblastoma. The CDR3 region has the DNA TGTGCCAGCAGGAAAGAGTTCAATCAGCCCCAGCATTTT. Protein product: CASRKEFNQPQHF.